One sample yielded the 17 T cell receptor beta chains listed below, sequenced in a study of blood T cell repertoires in COVID-19. TCRdb keeps only in-frame clones here, not all; method: immunoSEQ multiplex PCR. Altogether more than 200,000 clones are present, approximately 84% being singletons, with the ten largest covering roughly 1.7%. Material for sequencing was PBMCs or T cells enriched from blood (not recorded which). These receptors originate from a man aged 35 to 55 who had recovered from COVID-19.

The chain is built from TRBV19 and TRBJ2-7; 7 bases line up with TRBD1. The germline V gene has CDR1 LNHDA and CDR2 SQIVND (reference sequence). V was pared by 6 bases and J by 3 bases, with 14 bases of the junction left unmatched. The CDR3 runs 16 residues. This chain's CDR3 is CASSIIPGQKHYEQYF. In DNA, the CDR3 is TGTGCCAGTAGCATAATACCGGGACAGAAGCACTACGAGCAGTACTTC. Combining the CDR3 with reference TRBV19 and TRBJ2-7 gives the whole variable domain DGGITQSPKYLFRKEGQNVTLSCEQNLNHDAMYWYRQDPGQGLRLIYYSQIVNDFQKGDIAEGYSVSREKKESFPLTVTSAQKNPTAFYLCASSIIPGQKHYEQYFGPGTRLTVT.

The chain joins TRBV7-9 to TRBJ2-4, with TRBD2 matching over 9 bases. The CDR3 runs to 14 residues. V shed 1 base, J shed 8 bases, and the junction held 3 bases outside the gene matches. Per germline, CDR1 SEHNR and CDR2 FQNEAQ (reference sequence). The CDR3 protein is CASSLERGEDIQYF. CDR3 coding DNA: TGTGCCAGCAGCTTAGAGCGGGGGGAAGACATTCAGTACTTC.

This chain connects TRBV3-1 (or the pseudogene TRBV3-2) to TRBJ2-6; D call uncertain. CDR3 length equals 14 residues. Germline values: CDR1 LGHDT, CDR2 YNNKEL (reference sequence). V lost 1 base, J lost 2 bases, and 3 bases lay in between. This CDR3 is CASSQGPGANVLTF. CDR3 sequence (DNA): TGTGCCAGCAGCCAAGGGCCTGGGGCCAACGTCCTGACTTTC.

The V gene is TRBV29-1, the J gene TRBJ2-7; 9 nucleotides align to TRBD1. The length of the CDR3 is 12 residues. Germline values: CDR1 SQVTM, CDR2 ANQGSEA. V lost 8 bases and J lost 4; bases outside the gene matches: 6. The CDR3 protein is CSFTGTGYEQYF. CDR3 DNA sequence: TGCAGCTTTACCGGGACAGGGTACGAGCAGTACTTC.

The chain is built from TRBV18 and TRBJ1-1, with a weak D call TRBD1 (5 bases). Germline V gene lookup returns CDR1 KGHSH and CDR2 LQKENI. Trimming left V 8 bases short and J 0 bases short, with 13 bases between. The CDR3 extends over 14 amino acids. The CDR3 sequence is CASALDRLNTEAFF. The CDR3 coding sequence is TGTGCCAGCGCCCTCGACAGATTGAACACTGAAGCTTTCTTT.

This chain connects TRBV19 to TRBJ2-1, with 8 nucleotides matching TRBD2. With 6 bases clipped from V and 5 bases from J, the junction kept 9 bases outside the gene matches. The CDR3 covers 15 residues. Germline V gene sequence: CDR1 LNHDA, CDR2 SQIVND (reference sequence). CDR3: CASRRGTSGHNEQFF. DNA for the CDR3: TGTGCCAGTAGGAGGGGGACTAGTGGGCACAATGAGCAGTTCTTC.

This clone was seen more than once but under ten times. The gene calls are TRBV18 and TRBJ2-1, with a tentative D call TRBD1 (5 bases). Looked up from germline, CDR1 is KGHSH and CDR2 is LQKENI. This CDR3 contains 12 residues. V was cut by 3 bases and J by 8 bases, with 8 bases left in between. The CDR3: CASSPQGDEQFF. The CDR3 nucleotides are TGTGCCAGCTCACCTCAGGGCGATGAGCAGTTCTTC.

The chain combines TRBV12-3 or TRBV12-4 with TRBJ1-2, with TRBD1 identical over 7 bases. The V segment lost 6 bases and the J segment 2 bases; nucleotides outside the gene matches: 3. The CDR3 sequence is 13 residues long. CDR3 region: CASSFRGNYGYTF. CDR3 DNA: TGTGCCAGCAGCTTCAGGGGGAACTATGGCTACACCTTC.

The V and J genes are TRBV6-1 and TRBJ2-7; 8 nucleotides match TRBD2. Trimming took 1 base from V and 0 from J; bases not matched to a gene: 11. Germline lookup yields CDR1 MNHNS and CDR2 SASEGT. CDR3 length: 18 amino acids. The chain's CDR3 is CASSEVGLAGTLSYEQYF. Written as DNA, the CDR3 is TGTGCCAGCAGTGAAGTCGGTCTAGCGGGCACGCTCTCCTACGAGCAGTACTTC.

The chain links TRBV27 to TRBJ1-2; 7 bases agree with TRBD1. From germline, CDR1 is MNHEY and CDR2 SMNVEV (reference sequence). CDR3 length: 17 residues. V dropped 4 bases and J dropped 6; count of bases not matched to a gene: 17. CDR3 loop: CASSWNGQETWRNGYTF. For the CDR3, the DNA is TGTGCCAGCAGTTGGAACGGACAGGAGACTTGGCGAAATGGCTACACCTTC.

The count of this clone is one. The chain employs TRBV6-5 and TRBJ1-1; the D gene is possibly TRBD1 (6 bases). In germline, CDR1 is MNHEY, CDR2 SVGAGI. Trimming shortened V by 2 bases and J by 5 bases, and 9 bases separated the two germline ends. This CDR3 has 13 residues. For the CDR3, the DNA is TGTGCCAGCAGTTACCACAGGGATACTGAAGCTTTCTTT. It is translated as CASSYHRDTEAFF.

CDR3 residues: CASVTYSSGGAYNEQFF. The CDR3, as DNA: TGTGCCAGCGTCACCTACAGTAGCGGGGGGGCCTACAATGAGCAGTTCTTC. This chain joins TRBV13 and TRBJ2-1; 11 nucleotides match TRBD2. Trimming at V came to 8 bases and at J to 2 bases, leaving 11 bases not matched to a gene. This CDR3 comprises 17 residues. Germline CDR1 reads PRHDT; CDR2 reads FYEKMQ (reference sequence). The full variable domain, rest sourced from reference TRBV13 and TRBJ2-1, is AAGVIQSPRHLIKEKRETATLKCYPIPRHDTVYWYQQGPGQDPQFLISFYEKMQSDKGSIPDRFSAQQFSDYHSELNMSSLELGDSALYFCASVTYSSGGAYNEQFFGPGTRLTVL.

This chain uses TRBV4-1 with TRBJ2-7, with 9 bases fitting TRBD1. V lost 1 base to trimming and J lost 2 bases; unmatched junction nucleotides: 3. CDR3 length equals 15 residues. Germline V gene data show CDR1 as MGHRA and CDR2 as YSYEKL. The CDR3 loop is CASSQGTGETYEQYF. For the CDR3, the DNA is TGCGCCAGCAGCCAAGGGACAGGGGAAACCTACGAGCAGTACTTC.

CDR3 in DNA: TGTGCCAGCAGCCCCTCGAGGGACTATGGCTACACCTTC. As protein: CASSPSRDYGYTF. The rearrangement joins TRBV7-2 to TRBJ1-2; D gene uncertain. Germline lookup yields CDR1 SGHTA and CDR2 FQGNSA. The CDR3 totals 13 residues. Trimming cost V 5 bases and J 3 bases, with 10 bases left between them.

The chain employs TRBV6-1 and TRBJ1-6; perhaps TRBD1 as D (5 bases). Germline V CDR1 and CDR2: MNHNS, SASEGT. The CDR3 consists of 21 residues. The ends were cut back, 2 bases at V and 4 bases at J, with 27 bases in the middle. CDR3 nucleotides: TGTGCCAGCAGTGAATTGGGCAGGGCTGGGTTCCTTTTGAATTATAATTCACCCCTCCACTTT. This encodes CASSELGRAGFLLNYNSPLHF.

The chain is built from TRBV7-2 and TRBJ2-7, with 7 bases fitting TRBD2. J gave up 0 bases and V 3 bases, and 5 bases lay outside the gene matches. Germline V CDR1 and CDR2: SGHTA, FQGNSA. This CDR3 comprises 15 residues. This CDR3 is CASSLGGWSSYEQYF. CDR3 bases: TGTGCCAGCAGCTTGGGGGGGTGGAGCTCCTACGAGCAGTACTTC.

The chain is built from TRBV5-4 and TRBJ2-1, with D possibly matching TRBD2 (6 bases). The CDR3 is 12 amino acids. Germline CDR1 is SGHNT and CDR2 is YYREEE (reference sequence). Trimming stripped 2 bases from V and 10 bases from J, with 10 bases between. Here the CDR3 reads CASSLLAGEQFF. The CDR3 region has the DNA TGTGCCAGCAGCTTACTAGCCGGGGAGCAGTTCTTC. The variable domain in full, completed from reference TRBV5-4 and TRBJ2-1, reads ETGVTQSPTHLIKTRGQQVTLRCSSQSGHNTVSWYQQALGQGPQFIFQYYREEENGRGNFPPRFSGLQFPNYSSELNVNALELDDSALYLCASSLLAGEQFFGPGTRLTVL.